This T cell receptor beta chain was sequenced in a study of T cell changes during pregnancy in multiple sclerosis. The protocol was immunoSEQ multiplex PCR, while the TCRdb copy is restricted to in-frame clones and leaves out a portion. The sample yields around 80,000 clones, 92% seen once. The CDR3 loop spans 13 amino acids. V lost 4 bases to trimming and J lost 9 bases, with 13 bases between them. Germline CDR1 LNHNV, CDR2 YYDKDF (reference sequence). Sequenced here: peripheral blood, sampled before pregnancy. The source of this sequence is a female donor with multiple sclerosis, enrolled in a pregnancy study. This chain uses TRBV15 with TRBJ1-5; D is ambiguous. In DNA, the CDR3 is TGTGCCACCAGCATCTGGGGAGAACCGCCCCAGCATTTT. This translates into CATSIWGEPPQHF.